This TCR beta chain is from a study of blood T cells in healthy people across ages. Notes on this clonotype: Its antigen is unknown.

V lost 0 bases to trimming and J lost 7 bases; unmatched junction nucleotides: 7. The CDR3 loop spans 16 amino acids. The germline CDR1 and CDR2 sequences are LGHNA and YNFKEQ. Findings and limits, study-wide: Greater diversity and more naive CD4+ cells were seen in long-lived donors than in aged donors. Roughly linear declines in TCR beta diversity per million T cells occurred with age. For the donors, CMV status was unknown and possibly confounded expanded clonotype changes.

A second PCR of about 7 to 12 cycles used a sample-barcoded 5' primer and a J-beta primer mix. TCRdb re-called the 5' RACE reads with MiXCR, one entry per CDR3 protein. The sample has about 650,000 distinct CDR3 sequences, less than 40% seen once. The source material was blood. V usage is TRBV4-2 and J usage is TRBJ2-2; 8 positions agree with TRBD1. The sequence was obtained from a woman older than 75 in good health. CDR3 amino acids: CASSQDPDRGNGELFF. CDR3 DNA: TGTGCCAGCAGCCAAGACCCCGACAGGGGCAACGGGGAGCTGTTTTTT.